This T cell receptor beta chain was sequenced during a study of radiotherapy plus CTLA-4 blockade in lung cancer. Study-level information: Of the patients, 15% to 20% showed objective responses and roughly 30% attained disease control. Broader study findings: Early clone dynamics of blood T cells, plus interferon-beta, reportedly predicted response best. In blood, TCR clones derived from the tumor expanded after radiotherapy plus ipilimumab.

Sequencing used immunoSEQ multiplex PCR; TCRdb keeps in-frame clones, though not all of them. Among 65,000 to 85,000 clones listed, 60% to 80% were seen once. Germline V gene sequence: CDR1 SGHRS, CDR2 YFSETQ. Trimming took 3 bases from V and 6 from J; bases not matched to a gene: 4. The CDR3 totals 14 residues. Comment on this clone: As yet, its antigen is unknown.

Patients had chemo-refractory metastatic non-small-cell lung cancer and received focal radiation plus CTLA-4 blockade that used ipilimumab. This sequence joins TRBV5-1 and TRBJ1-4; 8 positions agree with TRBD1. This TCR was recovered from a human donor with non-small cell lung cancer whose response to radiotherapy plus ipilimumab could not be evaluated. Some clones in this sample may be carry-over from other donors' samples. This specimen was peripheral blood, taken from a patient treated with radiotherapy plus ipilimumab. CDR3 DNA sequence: TGCGCCAGCAGCTCAGGGGGCTTTCATGAAAAACTGTTTTTT. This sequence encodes CASSSGGFHEKLFF.